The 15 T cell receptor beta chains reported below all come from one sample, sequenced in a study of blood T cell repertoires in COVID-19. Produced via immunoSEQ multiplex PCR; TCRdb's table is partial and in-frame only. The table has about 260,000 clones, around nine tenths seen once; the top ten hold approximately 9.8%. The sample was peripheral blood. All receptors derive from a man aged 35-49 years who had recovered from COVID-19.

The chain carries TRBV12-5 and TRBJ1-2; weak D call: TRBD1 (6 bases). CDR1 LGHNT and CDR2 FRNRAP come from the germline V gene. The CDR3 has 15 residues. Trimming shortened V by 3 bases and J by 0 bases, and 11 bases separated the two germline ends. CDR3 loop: CASGFLDRPNYGYTF. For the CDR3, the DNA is TGTGCTAGTGGTTTCCTGGACAGACCTAACTATGGCTACACCTTC.

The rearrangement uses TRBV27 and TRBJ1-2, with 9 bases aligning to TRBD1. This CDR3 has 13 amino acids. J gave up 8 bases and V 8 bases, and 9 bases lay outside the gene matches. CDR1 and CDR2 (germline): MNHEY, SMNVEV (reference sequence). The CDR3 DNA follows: TGTGCCAGCCGTCCTCGGGACAGGGTGGGCTACACCTTC. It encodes CASRPRDRVGYTF.

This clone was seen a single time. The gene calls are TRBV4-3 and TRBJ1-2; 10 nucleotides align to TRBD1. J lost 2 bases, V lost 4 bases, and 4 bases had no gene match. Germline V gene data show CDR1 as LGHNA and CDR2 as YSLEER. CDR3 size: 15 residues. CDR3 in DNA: TGCGCCAGCAGCCTTGGGGACAGGGGAAACTATGGCTACACCTTC. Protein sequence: CASSLGDRGNYGYTF.

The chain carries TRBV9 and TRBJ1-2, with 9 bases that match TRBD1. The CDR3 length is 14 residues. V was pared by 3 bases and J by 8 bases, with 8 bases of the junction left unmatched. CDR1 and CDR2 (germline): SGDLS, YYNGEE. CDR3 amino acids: CASSGFTGGRGYTF. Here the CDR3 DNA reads TGTGCCAGCAGCGGGTTCACAGGGGGCCGGGGCTACACCTTC.

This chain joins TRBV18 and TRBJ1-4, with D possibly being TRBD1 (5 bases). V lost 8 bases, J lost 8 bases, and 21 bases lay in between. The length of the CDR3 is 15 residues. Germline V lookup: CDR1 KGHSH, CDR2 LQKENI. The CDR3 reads CASTGDFLADEKLFF. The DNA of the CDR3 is TGTGCCAGCACTGGGGACTTCTTAGCGGACGAAAAACTGTTTTTT.

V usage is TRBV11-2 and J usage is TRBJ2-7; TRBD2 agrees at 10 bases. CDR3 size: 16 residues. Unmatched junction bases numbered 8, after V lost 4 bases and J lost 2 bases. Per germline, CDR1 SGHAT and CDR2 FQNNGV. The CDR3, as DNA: TGTGCCAGCAGCTGGCGGAGCGGGAGGGTGGCCTACGAGCAGTACTTC. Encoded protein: CASSWRSGRVAYEQYF.

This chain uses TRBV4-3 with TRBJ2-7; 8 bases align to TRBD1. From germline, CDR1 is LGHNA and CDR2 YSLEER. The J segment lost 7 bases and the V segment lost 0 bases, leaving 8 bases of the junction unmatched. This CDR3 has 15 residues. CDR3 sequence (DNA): TGCGCCAGCAGCCAAGATCTGGGACAGGCACGGGAGCAGTACTTC. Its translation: CASSQDLGQAREQYF.

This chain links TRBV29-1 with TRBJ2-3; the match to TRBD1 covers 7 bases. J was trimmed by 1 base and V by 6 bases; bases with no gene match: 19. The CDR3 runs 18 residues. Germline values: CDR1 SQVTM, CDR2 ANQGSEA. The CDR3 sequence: CSVDKTRGGIIGTDTQYF. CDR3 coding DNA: TGCAGCGTCGACAAAACCCGAGGGGGCATCATCGGCACAGATACGCAGTATTTT.

CDR3 nucleotides: TGCAGCGTTGATTTAGTAGGGGGCTTTGGCTACACCTTC. It is translated as CSVDLVGGFGYTF. The chain uses TRBV29-1 and TRBJ1-2; 7 nucleotides match TRBD1. The CDR3 sequence is 13 residues long. The V gene's germline CDR1 is SQVTM and CDR2 ANQGSEA. The junction had 8 bases not matched to a gene; V was cut back by 3 bases and J by 7 bases.

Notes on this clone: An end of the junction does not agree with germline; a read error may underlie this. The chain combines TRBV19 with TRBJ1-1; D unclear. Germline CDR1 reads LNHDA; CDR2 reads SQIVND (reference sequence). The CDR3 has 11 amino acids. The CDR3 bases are TGTGCCAGTAGTCCCGTGGACGGCCGGGACTTT. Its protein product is CASSPVDGRDF. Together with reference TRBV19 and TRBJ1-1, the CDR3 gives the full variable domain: DGGITQSPKYLFRKEGQNVTLSCEQNLNHDAMYWYRQDPGQGLRLIYYSQIVNDFQKGDIAEGYSVSREKKESFPLTVTSAQKNPTAFYLCASSPVDGRDFGQGTRLTVV.

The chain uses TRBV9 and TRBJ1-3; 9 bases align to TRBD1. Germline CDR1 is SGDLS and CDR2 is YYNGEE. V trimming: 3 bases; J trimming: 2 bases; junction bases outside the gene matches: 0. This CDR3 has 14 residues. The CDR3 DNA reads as TGTGCCAGCAGCGGGGACAGGGCTGGAAACACCATATATTTT. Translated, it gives CASSGDRAGNTIYF.

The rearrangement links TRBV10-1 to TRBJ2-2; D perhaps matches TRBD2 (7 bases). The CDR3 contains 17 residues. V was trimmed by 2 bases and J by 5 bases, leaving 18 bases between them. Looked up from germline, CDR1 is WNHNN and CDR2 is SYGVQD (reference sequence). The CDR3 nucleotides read TGCGCCAGCAGTGAGAGTTACGGGGGGCGGCGGACCGGGGAGCTGTTTTTT. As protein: CASSESYGGRRTGELFF.

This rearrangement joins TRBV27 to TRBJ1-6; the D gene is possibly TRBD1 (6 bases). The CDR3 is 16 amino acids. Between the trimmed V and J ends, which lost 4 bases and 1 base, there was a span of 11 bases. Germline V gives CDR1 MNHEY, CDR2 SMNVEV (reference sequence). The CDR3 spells CASSSNRVSYNSPLHF. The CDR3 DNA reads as TGTGCCAGCAGTTCAAACAGGGTATCCTATAATTCACCCCTCCACTTT.

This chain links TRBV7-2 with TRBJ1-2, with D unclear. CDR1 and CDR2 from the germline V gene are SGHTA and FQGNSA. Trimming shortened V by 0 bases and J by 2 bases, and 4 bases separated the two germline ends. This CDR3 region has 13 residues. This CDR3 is CASSLARNYGYTF. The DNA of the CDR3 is TGTGCCAGCAGCTTAGCGAGAAACTATGGCTACACCTTC.

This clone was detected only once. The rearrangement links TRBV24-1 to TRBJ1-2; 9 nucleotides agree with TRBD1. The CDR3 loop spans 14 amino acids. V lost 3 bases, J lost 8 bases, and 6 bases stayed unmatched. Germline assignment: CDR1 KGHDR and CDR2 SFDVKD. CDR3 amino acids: CATSDRGQGQGYTF. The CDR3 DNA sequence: TGTGCCACCAGTGATCGTGGACAGGGGCAAGGCTACACCTTC.